The rows below give T cell receptor beta chains drawn from one sample of a study of spatial heterogeneity in lung cancer. TCRdb used MiXCR to reprocess the 5' RACE reads, holding one entry per CDR3 protein. The sample holds 4,500 to 6,000 distinct CDR3 sequences, around 4.9% seen once. Here the sequenced sample was lung tumor tissue, taken at surgery. These receptors were collected from a male donor with early-stage non-small cell lung cancer. Each CDR3 is given with its conserved first and last residue. D genes are given only for firm matches. Only part of the rows carry a size: once, few, many, or a class if the clone is expanded.

cdr3_aa cdr3_nt v_call clone_size cdr3_length d_call j_call
CAISEASTGSFTDTQYF TGTGCCATCAGTGAGGCCTCAACAGGGTCCTTCACAGATACGCAGTATTTT TRBV10-3 many 17 NA TRBJ2-3
CASWSFQDEQFF TGCGCCAGCTGGTCATTCCAAGATGAGCAGTTCTTC TRBV5-1 many 12 NA TRBJ2-1
CASSFSGTNTEAFF TGTGCCAGCAGTTTCTCAGGGACGAACACTGAAGCTTTCTTT TRBV12-3/TRBV12-4 many 14 NA TRBJ1-1
CASSLSLGGNTIYF TGTGCCAGCAGCTTGAGTCTAGGGGGGAACACCATATATTTT TRBV7-8 NA 14 NA TRBJ1-3
CASSLGAGVAYEQYF TGTGCCAGCAGCTTGGGAGCGGGAGTCGCCTACGAGCAGTACTTC TRBV5-5 many 15 TRBD2 TRBJ2-7
CASSSYRGANTEAFF TGCGCCAGCAGCTCATACAGGGGAGCGAACACTGAAGCTTTCTTT TRBV5-1 many 15 TRBD1 TRBJ1-1
CAISESNQPQHF TGTGCCATCAGTGAGTCGAATCAGCCCCAGCATTTT TRBV10-3 many 12 NA TRBJ1-5
CASRLTGDVNQPQHF TGTGCCAGCAGGTTGACAGGGGATGTCAATCAGCCCCAGCATTTT TRBV12-3/TRBV12-4 medium-sized 15 TRBD1 TRBJ1-5
CASSLVLADTGELFF TGTGCCAGCAGCTTAGTGCTAGCAGACACCGGGGAGCTGTTTTTT TRBV7-2 large 15 NA TRBJ2-2
CASSRGHTKETQYF TGTGCCAGCAGCCGGGGACACACCAAAGAGACCCAGTACTTC TRBV3-1 many 14 NA TRBJ2-5
CATSDLIGTGGASSNQPQHF TGTGCCACCAGTGATTTGATTGGGACAGGTGGGGCATCTAGCAATCAGCCCCAGCATTTT TRBV24-1 many 20 TRBD1 TRBJ1-5
CASSIGTGPNQPQHF TGTGCCAGTAGTATAGGGACAGGGCCCAATCAGCCCCAGCATTTT TRBV19 many 15 TRBD1 TRBJ1-5
CASSPQPNTYRYTF TGTGCCAGCAGCCCACAACCCAATACATATCGCTACACCTTC TRBV7-8 many 14 NA TRBJ1-2
CASSIDRGRGRPGYNEQFF TGTGCCAGTAGTATAGATCGGGGGCGGGGGCGACCTGGATACAATGAGCAGTTCTTC TRBV19 many 19 NA TRBJ2-1
CASSPRWEGTEAFF TGTGCCAGCAGTCCTAGGTGGGAGGGAACTGAAGCTTTCTTT TRBV7-9 medium-sized 14 NA TRBJ1-1
CASSQAARSTEAFF TGTGCCAGCAGCCAAGCGGCAAGGAGCACTGAAGCTTTCTTT TRBV14 many 14 NA TRBJ1-1
CASSSPTGRASTEAFF TGTGCCAGCAGCTCTCCCACAGGGCGGGCGTCCACTGAAGCTTTCTTT TRBV12-3/TRBV12-4 many 16 NA TRBJ1-1
CASTLRGLGETQYF TGTGCCAGCACTCTCAGGGGGCTCGGTGAGACCCAGTACTTC TRBV6-2/TRBV6-3 medium-sized 14 TRBD1 TRBJ2-5
CASTLNENTDTQYF TGTGCCAGCACCCTAAATGAGAACACAGATACGCAGTATTTT TRBV7-9 many 14 NA TRBJ2-3
CASSPGQGSGYTF TGTGCCAGCAGCCCAGGACAGGGGAGCGGCTACACCTTC TRBV27 medium-sized 13 TRBD1 TRBJ1-2
CASREAGDRRITDTQYF TGTGCCAGCAGGGAGGCGGGGGACCGAAGAATCACAGATACGCAGTATTTT TRBV21-1 many 17 NA TRBJ2-3
CASSFNSWAGEQYF TGTGCCAGCAGCTTTAATAGTTGGGCTGGCGAGCAGTACTTC TRBV5-4 many 14 NA TRBJ2-7
CASSQDGGYNEQFF TGCGCCAGCAGCCAGGACGGGGGGTACAATGAGCAGTTCTTC TRBV5-1 many 14 TRBD2 TRBJ2-1